Each of the 21 T cell receptor beta chains below was sequenced from the same sample in a study of T cell repertoires in cytomegalovirus infection. MiXCR was run by TCRdb on the reads, yielding one entry per CDR3 protein. The table shows approximately 500,000 distinct CDR3 sequences, with around 27% occurring only once. The specimen was PBMCs. These TCRs come from a human donor in good health (CMV status not recorded). Some clones in this sample may be carry-over from other donors' samples.

The chain recombines TRBV4-3 with TRBJ1-6, with D unclear. Per germline, CDR1 LGHNA and CDR2 YSLEER. V was cut by 3 bases and J by 5 bases, with 11 bases left in between. The CDR3 spans 15 residues. CDR3: CASSHSTGDNSPLHF. In nucleotides, the CDR3 is TGCGCCAGCAGCCATTCGACGGGCGATAATTCACCCCTCCACTTT.

The chain links TRBV19 to TRBJ2-7; 10 positions match TRBD1. Germline V lookup: CDR1 LNHDA, CDR2 SQIVND (reference sequence). Losses at the gene ends were 3 bases for V and 4 bases for J; bases not matched to a gene: 3. The CDR3 contains 14 residues. CDR3 coding DNA: TGTGCCAGTAGTATCGACAGGGGGCAATACGAGCAGTACTTC. Residues: CASSIDRGQYEQYF.

V and J are TRBV18 and TRBJ2-4; no clear D. The CDR3 length is 13 residues. Germline CDR1 reads KGHSH; CDR2 reads LQKENI. Trimming removed 0 bases at V and 8 bases at J, with 8 bases between. The CDR3 loop reads CASSPPGEDIQYF. CDR3 sequence (DNA): TGTGCCAGCTCACCACCGGGTGAAGACATTCAGTACTTC.

CDR3 nucleotides: TGTGCCAGCTCACCACCGCTCGAGAGAAATACGCAGTATTTT. Its protein product is CASSPPLERNTQYF. V gene TRBV18 combines with J gene TRBJ2-3; no firm D call. This CDR3 region has 14 residues. Looked up from germline, CDR1 is KGHSH and CDR2 is LQKENI. V was cut by 0 bases and J by 7 bases, with 11 bases left in between.

The sample holds many counts of this clonotype. The chain combines TRBV12-5 with TRBJ1-3; D unclear. The V end was cut by 6 bases, the J end by 0 bases, with 3 bases between. Germline CDR1 is LGHNT and CDR2 is FRNRAP. The length of the CDR3 is 12 residues. The chain's CDR3 is CASGSSGNTIYF. The DNA of the CDR3 is TGTGCTAGTGGCTCCTCTGGAAACACCATATATTTT.

The chain combines TRBV28 with TRBJ1-2, with TRBD1 matching 7 bases. J gave up 4 bases and V 9 bases, and 8 bases lay outside the gene matches. The V gene's germline CDR1 is MDHEN and CDR2 SYDVKM. The CDR3 is 13 amino acids. In DNA, the CDR3 is TGTGCCAGTACGCCGGGACAGCTCTATGGCTACACCTTC. This translates into CASTPGQLYGYTF.

This clonotype appeared many times. The chain couples TRBV6-1 to TRBJ2-5, with 9 nucleotides matching TRBD1. The CDR3 is 16 residues long. Germline assignment: CDR1 MNHNS and CDR2 SASEGT. V lost 6 bases and J lost 2; bases outside the gene matches: 10. CDR3: CASRDPGQGKQETQYF. The CDR3 DNA reads TGTGCCAGCAGAGATCCGGGACAGGGAAAACAAGAGACCCAGTACTTC.

The CDR3 DNA reads TGTGCCAGCAGCTTAGGACAGGGGGCAGTCAATGAGCAGTTCTTC. Protein sequence: CASSLGQGAVNEQFF. J is TRBJ2-1 and V is TRBV7-9, with TRBD1 matching over 10 bases. J was trimmed by 6 bases and V by 1 base; bases with no gene match: 3. Per germline, CDR1 SEHNR and CDR2 FQNEAQ (reference sequence). The CDR3 runs 15 residues.

This sequence joins TRBV20-1 and TRBJ2-3; no reliable D call. Germline CDR1 DFQATT, CDR2 SNEGSKA (reference sequence). Between the trimmed V and J ends, which lost 0 bases and 4 bases, there was a span of 17 bases. The CDR3 totals 16 residues. The DNA for the CDR3 is TGCAGTGCTAGAGATAAGAGGCCCCTTTTTGCAGATACGCAGTATTTT. Amino acids: CSARDKRPLFADTQYF.

This clonotype was counted ten times or more. The chain links TRBV7-3 to TRBJ2-1, with D perhaps matching TRBD1 (5 bases). Trimming took off 1 base at V and 4 bases at J, with 14 bases between the two ends. The CDR3 covers 16 residues. Germline lookup yields CDR1 SGHTA and CDR2 FQGTGA. The CDR3 DNA sequence: TGTGCCAGCAGCTTAATCGCGACAGTTACTTACAATGAGCAGTTCTTC. Its protein is CASSLIATVTYNEQFF.

The rearrangement joins TRBV28 to TRBJ2-5; 12 nucleotides align to TRBD1. V lost 4 bases, J lost 5 bases, and 8 bases stayed unmatched. Germline V lookup: CDR1 MDHEN, CDR2 SYDVKM. The CDR3 spans 16 residues. CDR3 sequence reads: CASSSWGTGGAETQYF. In nucleotides, the CDR3 is TGTGCCAGCAGTTCCTGGGGGACAGGGGGCGCTGAGACCCAGTACTTC.

The rearrangement links TRBV2 to TRBJ2-7; 8 nucleotides align to TRBD1. From germline, CDR1 is SNHLY and CDR2 FYNNEI. This CDR3 comprises 14 residues. The V gene end was trimmed by 6 bases and the J gene end by 2 bases; junction bases not matched to a gene: 6. The CDR3, as DNA: TGTGCCAGCAGCGAACAGGGGGAGACCTACGAGCAGTACTTC. Its protein is CASSEQGETYEQYF.

This clonotype was observed a handful of times. The rearrangement links TRBV6-2 or TRBV6-3 to TRBJ1-2; 8 bases align to TRBD1. Losses at the gene ends were 1 base for V and 6 bases for J; bases not matched to a gene: 10. This CDR3 region has 16 residues. Germline CDR1 MNHEY, CDR2 SVGEGT. The CDR3 reads CASSYWPGGAEDGYTF. CDR3 nucleotides: TGTGCCAGCAGTTACTGGCCAGGGGGCGCAGAGGATGGCTACACCTTC.

This CDR3 is CASRPDTFPDTQYF. For the CDR3, the DNA is TGTGCCAGCAGACCCGACACGTTCCCAGATACGCAGTATTTT. V is TRBV11-1 and J is TRBJ2-3; D uncertain. From germline, CDR1 is SGHAT and CDR2 FQDESV (reference sequence). Trimming shortened V by 6 bases and J by 4 bases, and 14 bases separated the two germline ends. The CDR3 is 14 amino acids.

This clonotype was recorded a few times. J is TRBJ1-1 and V is TRBV7-2, with D perhaps TRBD1 (5 bases). The germline V gene encodes CDR1 SGHTA and CDR2 FQGNSA. V lost 3 bases and J 5 bases, leaving 16 bases between the germline ends. The CDR3 consists of 15 residues. The CDR3 sequence is CASSFMGPLSTEAFF. The CDR3 DNA follows: TGTGCCAGCAGCTTCATGGGACCCCTCTCGACTGAAGCTTTCTTT. Looking up the rest from reference TRBV7-2 and TRBJ1-1 gives the full variable domain: GAGVSQSPSNKVTEKGKDVELRCDPISGHTALYWYRQSLGQGLEFLIYFQGNSAPDKSGLPSDRFSAERTGGSVSTLTIQRTQQEDSAVYLCASSFMGPLSTEAFFGQGTRLTVV.

The sample holds a few counts of this clonotype. The CDR3 loop is CASSQWTGGNTEAFF. The CDR3, as DNA: TGTGCCAGCAGCCAGTGGACAGGGGGTAACACTGAAGCTTTCTTT. The rearrangement joins TRBV7-2 to TRBJ1-1; 10 bases line up with TRBD1. The germline V gene has CDR1 SGHTA and CDR2 FQGNSA. The CDR3 totals 15 residues. V lost 5 bases to trimming and J lost 2 bases; unmatched junction nucleotides: 5.

This clonotype occurred many times. The chain is built from TRBV7-8 and TRBJ2-3; no firm D call. The CDR3 is 15 residues long. V lost 5 bases and J 2 bases, leaving 14 bases between the germline ends. Germline loops: CDR1 SGHVS, CDR2 FQNEAQ. The chain's CDR3 is CASSRHRSDTDTQYF. DNA of the CDR3: TGTGCCAGCAGCCGCCATCGGTCTGACACAGATACGCAGTATTTT.

This clonotype was detected only a few times. The chain combines TRBV24-1 with TRBJ1-6, with TRBD1 matching 9 bases. This CDR3 spans 14 amino acids. Per germline, CDR1 KGHDR and CDR2 SFDVKD. After removal of 4 bases from V and 9 bases from J, the junction contained 3 bases not matched to a gene. In nucleotides, the CDR3 is TGTGCCACCAGTGAGGGGACAGGGATTTCACCCCTCCACTTT. Translated, it gives CATSEGTGISPLHF.

This clonotype appeared many times. J is TRBJ2-4 and V is TRBV28; tentatively, D is TRBD1 or TRBD2 (5 bases each). The V end was cut by 3 bases, the J end by 3 bases, with 18 bases between. The CDR3 is 17 residues long. The germline gives CDR1 MDHEN, CDR2 SYDVKM. The CDR3, as DNA: TGTGCCAGCAGTTTCGAAACGGGGCTGGTGGGCAAAAACATTCAGTACTTC. This sequence encodes CASSFETGLVGKNIQYF.

The chain links TRBV20-1 to TRBJ2-7; D remains ambiguous. CDR3 length: 11 amino acids. The germline CDR1 and CDR2 sequences are DFQATT and SNEGSKA (reference sequence). V was trimmed by 3 bases and J by 4 bases, leaving 7 bases between them. CDR3 residues: CSARSVYEQYF. CDR3 nucleotide sequence: TGCAGTGCTAGGTCAGTGTACGAGCAGTACTTC.

The chain recombines TRBV7-9 with TRBJ1-6, with TRBD1 matching over 9 bases. The CDR3 has 15 residues. V shed 5 bases and J 6 bases; nucleotides not matched to a gene: 5. The V gene's germline CDR1 is SEHNR and CDR2 FQNEAQ (reference sequence). The CDR3 spells CASSGGTGFNSPLHF. The DNA of the CDR3 is TGTGCCAGCAGCGGAGGGACAGGGTTTAATTCACCCCTCCACTTT.